One and the same sample provided the 14 T cell receptor beta chains below, sequenced in a study of CD8 T cells in ankylosing spondylitis. TCRdb recomputed calls from the 5' RACE reads with MiXCR, one row per CDR3 protein. This sample carries tens of thousands of distinct CDR3 sequences, around 2.9% of them seen once, and the ten largest clones take under 6%. Sequenced sample: blood, either unsorted or a sorted T cell fraction (not recorded which). The receptors stem from a male donor with ankylosing spondylitis or in good health (not recorded which).

There are many counts of this clonotype. V gene TRBV9 combines with J gene TRBJ2-3; the D is unclear. CDR1 and CDR2 from the germline V gene are SGDLS and YYNGEE. Trimming cost V 3 bases and J 2 bases, with 7 bases left between them. The CDR3 is 13 residues long. The CDR3 DNA sequence: TGTGCCAGCAGCGCCGCGTTCACAGATACGCAGTATTTT. Amino acids: CASSAAFTDTQYF.

This clonotype was seen many times. The chain joins TRBV9 to TRBJ2-2; possibly TRBD1 for D (5 bases). This CDR3 contains 14 residues. V was cut by 3 bases and J by 1 base, with 7 bases left in between. CDR1 is SGDLS and CDR2 is YYNGEE in the germline V gene. This CDR3 reads CASSGRENTGELFF. Here the CDR3 DNA reads TGTGCCAGCAGCGGCAGGGAGAACACCGGGGAGCTGTTTTTT.

The sample holds many counts of this clonotype. The V call is TRBV9, the J call TRBJ2-7; D is possibly TRBD2 (6 bases). V was pared by 4 bases and J by 7 bases, with 18 bases between. CDR3 length equals 14 residues. Germline CDR1 SGDLS, CDR2 YYNGEE. DNA of the CDR3: TGTGCCAGCAGCCCCGGGGACTCCCGTTCGGAGCAGTACTTC. Its protein product is CASSPGDSRSEQYF.

This clonotype was found many times. This CDR3 reads CASSVGSYSTGELFF. In nucleotides, the CDR3 is TGTGCCAGCAGCGTAGGGTCTTATTCCACCGGGGAGCTGTTTTTT. The chain uses TRBV9 and TRBJ2-2; D not certain. V lost 0 bases and J lost 4, with 10 bases in between. The CDR3 sequence is 15 residues long. The germline V gene encodes CDR1 SGDLS and CDR2 YYNGEE.

This clonotype was observed many times. This chain connects TRBV9 to TRBJ1-5, with 8 bases lining up with TRBD1. V shed 0 bases, J shed 6 bases, and the junction held 5 bases outside the gene matches. Germline-derived CDR1 and CDR2 are SGDLS and YYNGEE. This CDR3 has 15 residues. CDR3 in DNA: TGTGCCAGCAGCGTAGACCCACAGGGGGTTCAGCCCCAGCATTTT. The encoded protein is CASSVDPQGVQPQHF.

This clonotype was seen more than once but under ten times. J is TRBJ2-1 and V is TRBV9; TRBD2 matches 10 bases. The CDR3 runs to 15 residues. From germline, CDR1 is SGDLS and CDR2 YYNGEE. J was trimmed by 1 base and V by 5 bases; bases with no gene match: 3. This chain's CDR3 is CASRPLAGSYNEQFF. The CDR3, as DNA: TGTGCCAGCAGACCACTAGCGGGGTCCTACAATGAGCAGTTCTTC.

This clonotype was counted many times. The chain employs TRBV9 and TRBJ1-1; TRBD1 is a possible D gene (6 bases). The CDR3 is 15 residues long. Germline V CDR1 and CDR2: SGDLS, YYNGEE. Trimming shortened V by 0 bases and J by 7 bases, and 16 bases separated the two germline ends. The CDR3 nucleotides are TGTGCCAGCAGCGTAGGAGGGGGGGCATATGGTGAAGCTTTCTTT. This encodes CASSVGGGAYGEAFF.

This clonotype was seen at least ten times. V and J are TRBV9 and TRBJ2-3; D is perhaps TRBD2 (7 bases). Trimming stripped 0 bases from V and 2 bases from J, with 19 bases between. From germline, CDR1 is SGDLS and CDR2 YYNGEE. The CDR3 is 18 residues long. The CDR3 DNA reads TGTGCCAGCAGCGTAGGCAGGGGAGGGACCCCATACACAGATACGCAGTATTTT. Its translation is CASSVGRGGTPYTDTQYF.

This clonotype was counted at least ten times. This chain links TRBV9 with TRBJ2-1, with 14 bases that match TRBD2. This CDR3 is 17 amino acids long. Germline loops: CDR1 SGDLS, CDR2 YYNGEE. Trimming took 4 bases from V and 4 from J; bases not matched to a gene: 7. The CDR3 nucleotides read TGTGCCAGCAGCCCACCGGGACTAGCGGGAGCGTACAATGAGCAGTTCTTC. As protein: CASSPPGLAGAYNEQFF.

There are many counts of this clonotype. V and J are TRBV9 and TRBJ2-3; D perhaps matches TRBD2 (6 bases). There are 15 residues in the CDR3. CDR1 and CDR2 (germline): SGDLS, YYNGEE. Between the trimmed V and J ends, which lost 3 bases and 6 bases, there was a span of 17 bases. The CDR3 bases are TGTGCCAGCAGCGCCTCGGGAGTGAGGGTGGATACGCAGTATTTT. Translation: CASSASGVRVDTQYF.

The table lists this clonotype with many counts. This chain connects TRBV9 to TRBJ2-5; 8 bases match TRBD2. Germline loops: CDR1 SGDLS, CDR2 YYNGEE. The CDR3 is made up of 17 amino acids. V lost 2 bases, J lost 4 bases, and 13 bases stayed unmatched. This CDR3 reads CASSVSGGVILGETQYF. The CDR3 region has the DNA TGTGCCAGCAGCGTTTCCGGGGGGGTGATTTTGGGAGAGACCCAGTACTTC.

This clonotype was detected ten times or more. The chain links TRBV9 to TRBJ2-7, with 8 bases aligning to TRBD2. The germline CDR1 and CDR2 sequences are SGDLS and YYNGEE. CDR3 length equals 16 residues. Trimming at V came to 0 bases and at J to 1 base, leaving 6 bases not matched to a gene. The CDR3 region has the DNA TGTGCCAGCAGCGTAGATCCTAGCGGGTATTCCTACGAGCAGTACTTC. This codes for CASSVDPSGYSYEQYF.

Many counts were recorded for this clonotype. The rearrangement joins TRBV9 to TRBJ2-7, with 9 nucleotides matching TRBD1. After removal of 2 bases from V and 3 bases from J, the junction contained 6 bases not matched to a gene. The CDR3 runs to 15 residues. Germline CDR1 and CDR2: SGDLS and YYNGEE. The CDR3 nucleotides read TGTGCCAGCAGCGTGGGACAGGGAGCAAACTACGAGCAGTACTTC. It specifies CASSVGQGANYEQYF.

This clonotype has at least ten counts. The chain couples TRBV9 to TRBJ2-3, with no clear D. There are 14 residues in the CDR3. Looked up from germline, CDR1 is SGDLS and CDR2 is YYNGEE. The V and J ends lost 0 bases and 5 bases respectively, with 10 bases between them. The CDR3 DNA follows: TGTGCCAGCAGCGTAGATAACCGAGGAGATACGCAGTATTTT. As protein: CASSVDNRGDTQYF. Variable domain in full (rest from reference TRBV9 and TRBJ2-3): DSGVTQTPKHLITATGQRVTLRCSPRSGDLSVYWYQQSLDQGLQFLIQYYNGEERAKGNILERFSAQQFPDLHSELNLSSLELGDSALYFCASSVDNRGDTQYFGPGTRLTVL.